The clone carrying this T cell receptor beta chain appeared a few times. Its antigen is undetermined. This entry is derived from a study of response to subunit inactivated influenza vaccine. Study-level results: Few additional T cells are recruited per seasonal influenza vaccination, authors suggested.

One entry per CDR3 protein, called by TCRdb with MiXCR from the RT-PCR reads. The table lists about 190,000 distinct CDR3 sequences, about an eighth of them singletons. Here the sequenced sample was CD8+ T cells sorted from PBMCs, taken 4 to 6 days after vaccination. The clonotype originates from a man aged 50-60 years who received an inactivated influenza vaccine.

The CDR3: CASSFFPGLQYEQYF. The CDR3 DNA sequence: TGCGCCAGCAGCTTCTTCCCGGGACTCCAATACGAGCAGTACTTC. V and J are TRBV5-1 and TRBJ2-7; a weak D match, TRBD2 (6 bases). With 2 bases removed from V and 4 bases from J, the gap between germline ends came to 16 bases. Germline V gene data show CDR1 as SGHRS and CDR2 as YFSETQ. The CDR3 sequence is 15 residues long. Full variable domain (remainder filled in from reference TRBV5-1 and TRBJ2-7): KAGVTQTPRYLIKTRGQQVTLSCSPISGHRSVSWYQQTPGQGLQFLFEYFSETQRNKGNFPGRFSGRQFSNSRSEMNVSTLELGDSALYLCASSFFPGLQYEQYFGPGTRLTVT.